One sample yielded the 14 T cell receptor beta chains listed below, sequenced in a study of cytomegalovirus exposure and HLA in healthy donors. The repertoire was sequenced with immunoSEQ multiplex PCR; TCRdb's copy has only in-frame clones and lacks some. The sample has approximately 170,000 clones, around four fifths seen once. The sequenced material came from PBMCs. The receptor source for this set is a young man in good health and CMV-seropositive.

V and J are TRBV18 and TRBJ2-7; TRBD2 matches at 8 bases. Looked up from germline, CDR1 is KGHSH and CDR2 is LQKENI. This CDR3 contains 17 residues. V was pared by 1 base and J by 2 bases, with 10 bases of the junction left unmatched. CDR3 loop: CASSPRAGGPIPYEQYF. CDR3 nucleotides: TGTGCCAGCTCACCACGGGCGGGGGGCCCAATCCCCTACGAGCAGTACTTC.

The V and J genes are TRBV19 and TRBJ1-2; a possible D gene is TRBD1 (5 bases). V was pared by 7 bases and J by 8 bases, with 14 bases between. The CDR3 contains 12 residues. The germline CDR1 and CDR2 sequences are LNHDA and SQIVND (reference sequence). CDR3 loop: CASTYAGEGYTF. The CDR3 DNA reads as TGTGCCAGTACCTATGCGGGGGAAGGCTACACCTTC.

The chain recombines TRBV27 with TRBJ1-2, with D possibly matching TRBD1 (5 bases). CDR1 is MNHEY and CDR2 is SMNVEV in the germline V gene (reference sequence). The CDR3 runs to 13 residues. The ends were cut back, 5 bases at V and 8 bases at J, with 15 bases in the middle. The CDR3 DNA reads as TGTGCCAGCAGTGTCTCCCCGGGGGACGGCTACACCTTC. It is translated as CASSVSPGDGYTF.

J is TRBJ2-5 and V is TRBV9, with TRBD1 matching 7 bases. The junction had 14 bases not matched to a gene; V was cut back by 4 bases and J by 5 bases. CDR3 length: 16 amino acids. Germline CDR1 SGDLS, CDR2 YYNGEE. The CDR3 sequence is CASSLLPTGLAETQYF. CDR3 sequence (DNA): TGTGCCAGCAGCTTACTACCGACAGGGCTTGCGGAGACCCAGTACTTC. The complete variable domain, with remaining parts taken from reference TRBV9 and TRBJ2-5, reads DSGVTQTPKHLITATGQRVTLRCSPRSGDLSVYWYQQSLDQGLQFLIQYYNGEERAKGNILERFSAQQFPDLHSELNLSSLELGDSALYFCASSLLPTGLAETQYFGPGTRLLVL.

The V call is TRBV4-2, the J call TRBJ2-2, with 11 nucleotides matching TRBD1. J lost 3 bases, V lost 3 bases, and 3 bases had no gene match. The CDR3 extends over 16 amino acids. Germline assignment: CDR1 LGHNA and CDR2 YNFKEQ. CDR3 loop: CASSHRTGGHTGELFF. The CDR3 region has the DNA TGTGCCAGCAGCCATAGGACAGGGGGCCACACCGGGGAGCTGTTTTTT.

The CDR3, as DNA: TGTGCCATCAGTTCCTCAGAGGGTGGCGGGGGCCTATACAATGAGCAGTTCTTC. It specifies CAISSSEGGGGLYNEQFF. The rearrangement joins TRBV10-3 to TRBJ2-1; D possibly corresponds to TRBD2 (7 bases). Per germline, CDR1 ENHRY and CDR2 SYGVKD. This CDR3 spans 18 amino acids. With 5 bases removed from V and 4 bases from J, the gap between germline ends came to 24 bases.

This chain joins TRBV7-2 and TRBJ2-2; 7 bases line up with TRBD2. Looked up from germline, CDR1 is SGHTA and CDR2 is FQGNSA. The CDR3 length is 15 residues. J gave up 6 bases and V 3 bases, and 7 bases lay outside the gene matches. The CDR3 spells CASSFRDYGAGELFF. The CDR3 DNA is TGTGCCAGCAGCTTTCGGGACTATGGGGCCGGGGAGCTGTTTTTT.

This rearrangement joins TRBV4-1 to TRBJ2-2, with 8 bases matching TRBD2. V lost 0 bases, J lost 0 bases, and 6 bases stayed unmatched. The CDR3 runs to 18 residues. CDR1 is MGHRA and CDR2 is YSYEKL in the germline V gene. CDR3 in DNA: TGCGCCAGCAGCCAAGATAATGGGCGGGGGGCGAACACCGGGGAGCTGTTTTTT. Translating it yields CASSQDNGRGANTGELFF.

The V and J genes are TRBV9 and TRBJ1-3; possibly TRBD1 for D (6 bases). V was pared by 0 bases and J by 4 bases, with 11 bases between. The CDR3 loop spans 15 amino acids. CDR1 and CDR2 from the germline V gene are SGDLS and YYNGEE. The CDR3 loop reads CASSVEGVPGNTIYF. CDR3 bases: TGTGCCAGCAGCGTAGAGGGGGTCCCCGGAAACACCATATATTTT.

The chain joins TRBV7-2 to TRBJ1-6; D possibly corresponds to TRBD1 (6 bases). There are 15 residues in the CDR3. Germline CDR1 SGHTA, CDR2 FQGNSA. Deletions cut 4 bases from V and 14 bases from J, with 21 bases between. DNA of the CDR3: TGTGCCAGCAGCTCCGGCCTGACAGGCCCCGTGGCCCTCCACTTT. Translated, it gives CASSSGLTGPVALHF.

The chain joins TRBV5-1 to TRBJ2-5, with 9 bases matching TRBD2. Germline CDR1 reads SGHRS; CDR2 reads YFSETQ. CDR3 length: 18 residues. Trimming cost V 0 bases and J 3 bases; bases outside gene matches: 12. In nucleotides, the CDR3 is TGCGCCAGCAGCTTGGATGACCTACCGGTAGCGGGGGAAGAGACCCAGTACTTC. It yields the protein CASSLDDLPVAGEETQYF. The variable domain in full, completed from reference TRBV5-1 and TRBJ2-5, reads KAGVTQTPRYLIKTRGQQVTLSCSPISGHRSVSWYQQTPGQGLQFLFEYFSETQRNKGNFPGRFSGRQFSNSRSEMNVSTLELGDSALYLCASSLDDLPVAGEETQYFGPGTRLLVL.

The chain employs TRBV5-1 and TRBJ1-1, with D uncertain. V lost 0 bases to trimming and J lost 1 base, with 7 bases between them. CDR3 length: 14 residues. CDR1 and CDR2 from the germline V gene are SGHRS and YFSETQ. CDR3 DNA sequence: TGCGCCAGCAGCTTGGGAGGGAGGAACACTGAAGCTTTCTTT. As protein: CASSLGGRNTEAFF. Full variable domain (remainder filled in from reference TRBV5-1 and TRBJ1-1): KAGVTQTPRYLIKTRGQQVTLSCSPISGHRSVSWYQQTPGQGLQFLFEYFSETQRNKGNFPGRFSGRQFSNSRSEMNVSTLELGDSALYLCASSLGGRNTEAFFGQGTRLTVV.

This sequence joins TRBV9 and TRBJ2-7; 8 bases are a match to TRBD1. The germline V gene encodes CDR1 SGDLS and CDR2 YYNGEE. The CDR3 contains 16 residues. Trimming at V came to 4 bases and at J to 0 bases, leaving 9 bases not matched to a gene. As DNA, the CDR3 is TGTGCCAGCAGCCCACAGGGGGTCCCTACCTCCTACGAGCAGTACTTC. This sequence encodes CASSPQGVPTSYEQYF.

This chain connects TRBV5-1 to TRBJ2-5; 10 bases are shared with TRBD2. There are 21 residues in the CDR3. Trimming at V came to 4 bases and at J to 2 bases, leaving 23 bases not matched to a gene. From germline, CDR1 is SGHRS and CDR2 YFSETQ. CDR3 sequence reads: CASSQRGLASGGSTWQETQYF. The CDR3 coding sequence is TGCGCCAGCAGCCAAAGAGGGCTCGCTAGCGGGGGAAGTACGTGGCAAGAGACCCAGTACTTC.